These T cell receptor beta chains were read from a single sample in a study of blood T cell repertoires in COVID-19. The assay was immunoSEQ multiplex PCR, and TCRdb's table has in-frame clones only and misses some. The sample lists 97,000 or so clones, approximately 85% occurring once. Sequencing used peripheral blood. The receptors stem from a woman of 80 years or more with active or convalescent COVID-19. The CDR3 runs from the conserved cysteine through the conserved F or W. D genes are given only for firm matches. Size tells how often a clone was seen (once, few, many) or the class of an expanded clone, and some rows leave it out.

>13|TRBJ2-5|NA|TRBV18|TRBD1
TGTGCCAGCTCACCGACAGGGCAAGAGACCCAGTACTTC
CASSPTGQETQYF
>16|TRBJ2-2|NA|TRBV7-6|TRBD1
TGTGCCAGCAGCCCCCAACAGGGGCTCGTGCACGGGGAGCTGTTTTTT
CASSPQQGLVHGELFF
>15|TRBJ2-1|NA|TRBV12-5|TRBD2
TGTGCTAGTGGTTTGTGGCTAGCGGGAGCACGTGAGCAGTTCTTC
CASGLWLAGAREQFF
>16|TRBJ1-2|few|TRBV21-1|NA
TGTGCCAGCACCTCAATTGGGACAGGGGAGTCTGCCGGCTACACCTTC
CASTSIGTGESAGYTF
>14|TRBJ1-2|NA|TRBV27|NA
TGTGCCAGCAGTCCTAGATCCGCTAACTATGGCTACACCTTC
CASSPRSANYGYTF
>14|TRBJ1-6|NA|TRBV3-1/TRBV3-2|NA
TGTGCCAGCAGCGATAAAAGTTGGGGGGGTCCCCTCCACTTT
CASSDKSWGGPLHF
>13|TRBJ1-1|few|TRBV12-3/TRBV12-4|TRBD1
TGTGCCAGCAGAGGACAGGGGAACACTGAAGCTTTCTTT
CASRGQGNTEAFF
>16|TRBJ2-3|NA|TRBV7-8|TRBD2
TGTGCCAGCAGCCTCGGGACTAGCGGGAGAGCAGATACGCAGTATTTT
CASSLGTSGRADTQYF
>13|TRBJ1-3|NA|TRBV10-3|NA
TGTGCCATCAGTGTGGCCGCGGAGGGGACCATATATTTT
CAISVAAEGTIYF
>13|TRBJ2-2|few|TRBV4-2|NA
TGTGCCAGCAGCCAAGAATTGGGCTGGGAGCTGTTTTTT
CASSQELGWELFF
>15|TRBJ2-3|few|TRBV7-8|NA
TGTGCCAGCAGAGAACGACTAGAAAGCACAGATACGCAGTATTTT
CASRERLESTDTQYF
>14|TRBJ2-2|NA|TRBV10-2|NA
TGCGCCAGCAGCGTACTAGATCGCACCGGGGAGCTGTTTTTT
CASSVLDRTGELFF
>13|TRBJ1-1|NA|TRBV19|NA
TGTGCCAGTAGAGCGAGGTTGAACACTGAAGCTTTCTTT
CASRARLNTEAFF
>13|TRBJ2-5|NA|TRBV10-3|NA
TGTGCCATTGGCGGGCCCCAACAAGAGACCCAGTACTTC
CAIGGPQQETQYF
>15|TRBJ2-1|NA|TRBV19|TRBD2
TGTGCCACCTCAATTCGACTAGCGGGATGGAGTGAGCAGTTCTTC
CATSIRLAGWSEQFF
>13|TRBJ1-5|NA|TRBV28|NA
TGTGCCAGCAGTCCTGCCGTCGGTCAGCCCCAGCATTTT
CASSPAVGQPQHF
>12|TRBJ2-7|NA|TRBV5-6|TRBD1
TGTGCCAGCAGTATTGGACAGGGCGAGCAGTACTTC
CASSIGQGEQYF
>13|TRBJ1-1|few|TRBV2|NA
TGTGCCAGCAGTGCAGTGTTGAACACTGAAGCTTTCTTT
CASSAVLNTEAFF
>14|TRBJ1-4|NA|TRBV5-4|TRBD1
TGTGCCAGCAGCTCCGGGACAGGGCGTGAAAAACTGTTTTTT
CASSSGTGREKLFF
>15|TRBJ1-5|NA|TRBV24-1|NA
TGTGCCACCACCCGAGGGGGGGGCGGCAATCAGCCCCAGCATTTT
CATTRGGGGNQPQHF
>15|TRBJ2-7|NA|TRBV5-1|NA
TGCGCCAGCAGCTTGGTGTCTATTGTGAACTACGAGCAGTACTTC
CASSLVSIVNYEQYF
>16|TRBJ1-6|NA|TRBV9|TRBD1
TGTGCCAGCAGCCCCGACCCGGGACAGGGGTCTTCACCCCTCCACTTT
CASSPDPGQGSSPLHF
>15|TRBJ1-1|NA|TRBV4-2|TRBD1
TGTGCCAGCAGCCAAGTCGGACAGGTTGGGGTTCGATCTTTCTTT
CASSQVGQVGVRSFF
>14|TRBJ2-2|NA|TRBV10-2|NA
TGCGCCAGCAGTGTGCTAGCGAAGACCGCGGAGCTGTTTTTT
CASSVLAKTAELFF
>17|TRBJ2-1|NA|TRBV7-3|NA
TGTGCCAGCAGCCTTACTAGCCTAAAGGCCTCCTACAATGAGCAGTTCTTC
CASSLTSLKASYNEQFF
>14|TRBJ1-1|NA|TRBV11-2|NA
TGTGCCAGCAGCTTAGTCACTGTGAACACTGAAGCTTTCTTT
CASSLVTVNTEAFF
>14|TRBJ1-5|NA|TRBV6-5|NA
TGTGCCAGCAGTTCGGGAGGGGGCAATCAGCCCCAGCATTTT
CASSSGGGNQPQHF
>16|TRBJ2-5|NA|TRBV9|TRBD2
TGTGCCAGCAGCGTAGGAGCGGGACTAGCCCAAGAGACCCAGTACTTC
CASSVGAGLAQETQYF
>15|TRBJ2-5|NA|TRBV2|TRBD2
TGTGCCAGCACAAGGACTAGCGGGAGAGAAGAGACCCAGTACTTC
CASTRTSGREETQYF
>15|TRBJ2-3|NA|TRBV27|TRBD2
TGTGCCAGCATAAAAGGCGGGAGGGCCGAAGATACGCAGTATTTT
CASIKGGRAEDTQYF
>13|TRBJ2-2|NA|TRBV29-1|NA
TGCAGCGTTGCTCTGTCAGGGTCCGGGGAGCTGTTTTTT
CSVALSGSGELFF
>15|TRBJ1-1|NA|TRBV14|NA
TGTGCCAGCAGCCGTCAAGTAGGGGGAGCCTCTGAAGCTTTCTTT
CASSRQVGGASEAFF